The rows below give T cell receptor beta chains drawn from one sample of a study of cytomegalovirus exposure and HLA in healthy donors. The table came from immunoSEQ multiplex PCR; TCRdb's copy has only in-frame clones and leaves some out. The sample includes under 200,000 clones, more than 80% of them seen just once. Material: PBMCs. Every receptor here comes from a woman aged 50 to 60 in good health and CMV-seronegative. Each CDR3 is given with its conserved first and last residue. A D gene is named only where the DNA matches it firmly. Part of the rows lack a size; the others show once, few, many or a class for expanded clones.

cdr3_length: 17
j_call: TRBJ2-1
d_call: TRBD2
v_call: TRBV5-4
clone_size: -
cdr3_aa: CASSDGKREGAYNEQFF
cdr3_nt: TGTGCCAGCAGCGATGGAAAGCGGGAGGGTGCCTACAATGAGCAGTTCTTC

cdr3_length: 17
j_call: TRBJ2-2
d_call: -
v_call: TRBV7-2
clone_size: -
cdr3_aa: CASSLISPRFSTGELFF
cdr3_nt: TGTGCCAGCAGCTTAATCTCTCCCCGATTTAGTACCGGGGAGCTGTTTTTT

cdr3_length: 14
j_call: TRBJ2-1
d_call: -
v_call: TRBV7-9
clone_size: -
cdr3_aa: CASSSGSSYNEQFF
cdr3_nt: TGTGCCAGCAGTTCGGGGAGCTCCTACAATGAGCAGTTCTTC

cdr3_length: 14
j_call: TRBJ2-5
d_call: TRBD2
v_call: TRBV18
clone_size: once
cdr3_aa: CASSPGLGKGVQYF
cdr3_nt: TGTGCCAGCTCACCGGGACTAGGTAAAGGAGTGCAGTACTTC

cdr3_length: 17
j_call: TRBJ2-5
d_call: -
v_call: TRBV7-8
clone_size: -
cdr3_aa: CASSLAVHRGGRETQYF
cdr3_nt: TGTGCCAGCAGCTTAGCGGTCCACAGGGGGGGACGAGAGACCCAGTACTTC

cdr3_length: 15
j_call: TRBJ2-1
d_call: -
v_call: TRBV2
clone_size: -
cdr3_aa: CASRILGSSYNEQFF
cdr3_nt: TGTGCCAGCAGGATACTAGGGAGCTCCTACAATGAGCAGTTCTTC

cdr3_length: 12
j_call: TRBJ2-3
d_call: TRBD2
v_call: TRBV9
clone_size: -
cdr3_aa: CASSVGRDTQYF
cdr3_nt: TGTGCCAGCAGCGTCGGGAGGGATACGCAGTATTTT

cdr3_length: 17
j_call: TRBJ2-1
d_call: -
v_call: TRBV9
clone_size: -
cdr3_aa: CASSVGGSGPSYNEQFF
cdr3_nt: TGTGCCAGCAGCGTCGGAGGGAGCGGGCCATCCTACAATGAGCAGTTCTTC

cdr3_length: 13
j_call: TRBJ2-5
d_call: -
v_call: TRBV5-4
clone_size: -
cdr3_aa: CASSLGQQETQYF
cdr3_nt: TGTGCCAGCAGCCTGGGTCAACAAGAGACCCAGTACTTC

cdr3_length: 15
j_call: TRBJ1-1
d_call: TRBD1
v_call: TRBV6-6
clone_size: -
cdr3_aa: CASSYRTGVNTEAFF
cdr3_nt: TGTGCCAGCAGTTACCGGACAGGGGTGAACACTGAAGCTTTCTTT

cdr3_length: 16
j_call: TRBJ2-1
d_call: TRBD2
v_call: TRBV7-9
clone_size: few
cdr3_aa: CASSLLAGGLYNEQFF
cdr3_nt: TGTGCCAGCAGCTTACTCGCGGGAGGGCTCTACAATGAGCAGTTCTTC

cdr3_length: 15
j_call: TRBJ2-5
d_call: TRBD2
v_call: TRBV9
clone_size: -
cdr3_aa: CASSAGLAGQETQYF
cdr3_nt: TGTGCCAGCAGCGCCGGACTAGCGGGACAAGAGACCCAGTACTTC

cdr3_length: 15
j_call: TRBJ1-4
d_call: -
v_call: TRBV6-6
clone_size: -
cdr3_aa: CASSNTGSTNEKLFF
cdr3_nt: TGTGCCAGCAGTAATACAGGATCAACTAATGAAAAACTGTTTTTT

cdr3_length: 17
j_call: TRBJ2-1
d_call: TRBD2
v_call: TRBV4-3
clone_size: -
cdr3_aa: CASSQDLPSGTYNEQFF
cdr3_nt: TGCGCCAGCAGCCAAGATCTGCCTAGCGGGACCTACAATGAGCAGTTCTTC

cdr3_length: 15
j_call: TRBJ2-1
d_call: -
v_call: TRBV5-1
clone_size: -
cdr3_aa: CASSEPQGGWDEQFF
cdr3_nt: TGCGCCAGCAGCGAACCCCAGGGGGGTTGGGATGAGCAGTTCTTC

cdr3_length: 15
j_call: TRBJ2-7
d_call: -
v_call: TRBV7-6
clone_size: -
cdr3_aa: CASSPTSGTTNEQYF
cdr3_nt: TGTGCCAGCAGCCCTACAAGCGGGACAACGAACGAGCAGTACTTC

cdr3_length: 15
j_call: TRBJ1-2
d_call: -
v_call: TRBV14
clone_size: -
cdr3_aa: CASSQSGRDANGYTF
cdr3_nt: TGTGCCAGCAGCCAGTCCGGCAGGGATGCTAATGGCTACACCTTC

cdr3_length: 14
j_call: TRBJ2-7
d_call: -
v_call: TRBV28
clone_size: -
cdr3_aa: CASSEIGVSYEQYF
cdr3_nt: TGTGCCAGCAGCGAAATAGGGGTCTCCTACGAGCAGTACTTC

cdr3_length: 15
j_call: TRBJ2-1
d_call: TRBD2
v_call: TRBV6-6
clone_size: -
cdr3_aa: CASSEDERGDLEQFF
cdr3_nt: TGTGCCAGCAGTGAGGACGAGCGGGGTGACCTTGAGCAGTTCTTC

cdr3_length: 13
j_call: TRBJ2-2
d_call: -
v_call: TRBV5-4
clone_size: -
cdr3_aa: CASSRGVTGELFF
cdr3_nt: TGTGCCAGCAGCCGCGGGGTCACCGGGGAGCTGTTTTTT

cdr3_length: 15
j_call: TRBJ2-3
d_call: -
v_call: TRBV11-3
clone_size: -
cdr3_aa: CASSLASGSTDTQYF
cdr3_nt: TGTGCCAGCAGCTTAGCCAGCGGGAGCACAGATACGCAGTATTTT

cdr3_length: 16
j_call: TRBJ1-3
d_call: -
v_call: TRBV14
clone_size: -
cdr3_aa: CASSQQQGHSGNTIYF
cdr3_nt: TGTGCCAGCAGCCAGCAACAGGGCCACTCTGGAAACACCATATATTTT